This T cell receptor (beta chain) is from a study of blood T cells in healthy people across ages. Whole-study results and caveats: Aged donors had fewer naive CD4+ cells and lower diversity than long-lived donors. Naive T cell percentage showed a strong correlation with the diversity of TCR beta.

There are a few counts of this clonotype. Its antigen is not identified. A second PCR, run for about 6 to 12 cycles, used a sample-barcoded 5' primer plus a J-beta primer mix. Individual samples furnished no less than 3 million CDR3-containing paired-end reads apiece. TCRdb fed the 5' RACE reads into MiXCR, producing one record per CDR3 protein. The repertoire holds about 1.5 million distinct CDR3 sequences, with about 42% as singletons. Each donor had 7.5 to 10 milliliters of peripheral blood drawn. This sequence originates from a young woman in good health. Material: blood.

This chain's CDR3 is CASSYSGTAINYGYTF. The CDR3 region has the DNA TGTGCCAGCAGTTACTCCGGGACGGCCATTAACTATGGCTACACCTTC. The V and J genes are TRBV6-5 and TRBJ1-2; TRBD1 might be the D (5 bases). Germline V gene data show CDR1 as MNHEY and CDR2 as SVGAGI. The germline V and J ends were trimmed by 0 bases and 1 base, with 12 bases remaining between them. CDR3 length: 16 amino acids.